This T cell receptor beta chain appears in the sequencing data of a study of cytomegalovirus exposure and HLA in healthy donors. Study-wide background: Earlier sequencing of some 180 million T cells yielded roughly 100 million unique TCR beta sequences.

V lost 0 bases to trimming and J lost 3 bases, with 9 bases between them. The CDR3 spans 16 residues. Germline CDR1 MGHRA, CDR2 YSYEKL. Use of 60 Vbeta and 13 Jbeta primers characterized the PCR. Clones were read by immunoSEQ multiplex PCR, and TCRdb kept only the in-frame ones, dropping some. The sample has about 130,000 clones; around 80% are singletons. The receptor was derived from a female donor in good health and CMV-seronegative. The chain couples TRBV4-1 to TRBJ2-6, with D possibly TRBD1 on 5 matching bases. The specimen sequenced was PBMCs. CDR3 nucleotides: TGCGCCAGCAGCCAAGATAGAAGGGGTGGGGCCAACGTCCTGACTTTC. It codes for CASSQDRRGGANVLTF.